What follows are 12 T cell receptor beta chains derived from one specimen sequenced in a study of T cells in Graves' hyperthyroidism and ophthalmopathy. The CDR3 regions of TCR beta were amplified from RNA transcripts. The HTBI set primed first-round TCR CDR3 RT-PCR. TCRdb re-called the multiplex PCR reads through MiXCR, storing one row per CDR3 protein. This table holds nearly 600,000 distinct CDR3 sequences, 13% to 15% found once. Sample: blood. The receptors shown here come from a woman aged 18-29 years with Graves' ophthalmopathy.

This clonotype was recorded many times. The V call is TRBV24-1, the J call TRBJ2-7; 9 nucleotides agree with TRBD2. The CDR3 sequence is 15 residues long. The V segment lost 3 bases and the J segment 6 bases; nucleotides outside the gene matches: 8. Germline lookup yields CDR1 KGHDR and CDR2 SFDVKD. The CDR3 reads CATSDPSGTSSEQYF. CDR3 coding DNA: TGTGCCACCAGTGATCCTAGCGGGACCTCCAGCGAGCAGTACTTC.

This chain links TRBV12-3 or TRBV12-4 with TRBJ1-5; the match to TRBD1 covers 7 bases. The V gene end was trimmed by 3 bases and the J gene end by 7 bases; junction bases not matched to a gene: 6. The CDR3 consists of 14 residues. The CDR3 loop is CASSFIQGSQPQHF. CDR3 coding DNA: TGTGCCAGCAGTTTCATACAGGGGTCCCAGCCCCAGCATTTT.

This clonotype was seen repeatedly, ten times or more. This chain links TRBV12-3 or TRBV12-4 with TRBJ2-3; D perhaps matches TRBD1 (5 bases). Deletions cut 1 base from V and 3 bases from J, with 11 bases between. The CDR3 has 15 amino acids. The CDR3, as DNA: TGTGCCAGCAGTTTAGGCACAGGACCAACAGATACGCAGTATTTT. This encodes CASSLGTGPTDTQYF.

The chain combines TRBV28 with TRBJ1-4; D is unresolved. Trimming removed 6 bases at V and 8 bases at J, with 16 bases between. Per germline, CDR1 MDHEN and CDR2 SYDVKM. The CDR3 is 14 amino acids. The CDR3 is CASSQGMEDEKLFF. The CDR3 DNA reads as TGTGCCAGCAGCCAAGGCATGGAGGACGAAAAACTGTTTTTT.

This clonotype appeared many times. The rearrangement joins TRBV6-1 to TRBJ2-2; perhaps TRBD1 as D (6 bases). The V gene's germline CDR1 is MNHNS and CDR2 SASEGT. V gave up 5 bases and J gave up 8 bases, with 15 bases separating them. CDR3 length equals 14 residues. CDR3 bases: TGTGCCAGCAGTACCAGCGCAGGGGCGGGGGAGCTGTTTTTT. It yields the protein CASSTSAGAGELFF.

This clonotype was seen ten or more times. The chain uses TRBV3-1 and TRBJ2-7, with no clear D. Germline V lookup: CDR1 LGHDT, CDR2 YNNKEL (reference sequence). This CDR3 has 12 residues. Trimming removed 3 bases at V and 7 bases at J, with 10 bases between. In DNA, the CDR3 is TGTGCCAGCAGCCAGTCGCAGACTGAGCAGTACTTC. It is translated as CASSQSQTEQYF.

This clonotype came up many times. V is TRBV3-2 and J is TRBJ2-1; the table assigns TRBD2, which was not confirmed against the DNA. TRBV3-2 is a documented pseudogene. The CDR3 spans 15 residues. DNA for the CDR3: TGTGCCAGCAGCCCAGCGGGAGGGCCTAGGGATGAGCAGTTCTTC. Translated, it gives CASSPAGGPRDEQFF.

This clonotype appeared many times. This rearrangement joins TRBV7-2 to TRBJ1-1, with D hard to call. Germline V gene sequence: CDR1 SGHTA, CDR2 FQGNSA. Deletions cut 1 base from V and 4 bases from J, with 7 bases between. The CDR3 extends over 13 amino acids. CDR3 in DNA: TGTGCCAGCAGCTTAGACGCCTCCACTGAAGCTTTCTTT. Protein sequence: CASSLDASTEAFF. Filled out from reference TRBV7-2 and TRBJ1-1, the complete variable domain reads GAGVSQSPSNKVTEKGKDVELRCDPISGHTALYWYRQSLGQGLEFLIYFQGNSAPDKSGLPSDRFSAERTGGSVSTLTIQRTQQEDSAVYLCASSLDASTEAFFGQGTRLTVV.

The chain uses TRBV29-1 and TRBJ2-3; 13 nucleotides align to TRBD2. The germline V gene has CDR1 SQVTM and CDR2 ANQGSEA. The CDR3 contains 15 residues. V lost 4 bases to trimming and J lost 4 bases; unmatched junction nucleotides: 5. The CDR3 region is CSVAGTSGTSDTQYF. The CDR3 nucleotides read TGCAGCGTTGCCGGGACTAGCGGGACGTCAGATACGCAGTATTTT.

This clonotype was counted ten times or more. The chain carries TRBV28 and TRBJ1-2; D might be TRBD1 (6 bases). The CDR3 sequence is 13 residues long. V dropped 6 bases and J dropped 4 bases, with 12 bases sitting between them. CDR1 and CDR2 (germline): MDHEN, SYDVKM. The CDR3 coding sequence is TGTGCCAGCAGGCCGGACAGTACCTATGGCTACACCTTC. The encoded protein is CASRPDSTYGYTF.

The chain joins TRBV24-1 to TRBJ1-6; TRBD1 is a possible D gene (5 bases). This CDR3 comprises 14 residues. Germline V lookup: CDR1 KGHDR, CDR2 SFDVKD. V lost 5 bases and J 4 bases, leaving 8 bases between the germline ends. The CDR3: CATSAAGYNSPLHF. CDR3 bases: TGTGCCACCAGTGCGGCAGGGTATAATTCACCCCTCCACTTT.

This clonotype was recorded many times. This chain uses TRBV19 with TRBJ2-1; 7 bases align to TRBD2. CDR1 and CDR2 (germline): LNHDA, SQIVND (reference sequence). J gave up 8 bases and V 3 bases, and 13 bases lay outside the gene matches. The CDR3 spans 16 residues. The CDR3 loop reads CASSIPSGGRIHEQFF. The DNA of the CDR3 is TGTGCCAGTAGTATCCCATCTGGCGGGAGAATCCATGAGCAGTTCTTC.